One sample yielded the 11 T cell receptor beta chains listed below, sequenced in a study of blood T cells in healthy people across ages. Primers used in a second PCR of about 7 to 12 cycles were a sample-barcoded 5' primer and a J-beta primer mix. Each CDR3 protein is one row after TCRdb ran MiXCR on the 5' RACE reads. Found here are almost 1 million distinct CDR3 sequences, roughly half of them singletons; the top ten hold about 20%. The sequencing input was blood. All receptors derive from a woman aged 55-69 years in good health.

This clonotype turned up a few times. The chain employs TRBV11-2 and TRBJ2-7; 10 nucleotides line up with TRBD1. This CDR3 has 15 residues. The trim removed 6 bases at V and 3 bases at J, leaving 8 bases unmatched. Germline V gives CDR1 SGHAT, CDR2 FQNNGV. CDR3 amino acids: CASREPGTGDYEQYF. In DNA, the CDR3 is TGTGCCAGCAGAGAACCCGGGACAGGGGACTACGAGCAGTACTTC.

This clonotype showed up just a few times. This chain uses TRBV7-9 with TRBJ2-5, with D tentatively TRBD2 (5 bases). Per the germline V gene, CDR1 is SEHNR and CDR2 is FQNEAQ (reference sequence). V dropped 5 bases and J dropped 1 base, with 14 bases sitting between them. The CDR3 extends over 15 amino acids. The CDR3 region has the DNA TGTGCCAGCAGCACATACCAGGACTCCCAAGAGACCCAGTACTTC. As protein: CASSTYQDSQETQYF.

This clonotype has just a few counts. This chain joins TRBV25-1 and TRBJ1-2, with D possibly being TRBD1 (6 bases). Trimming removed 2 bases at V and 4 bases at J, with 8 bases between. This CDR3 has 13 amino acids. In germline, CDR1 is MGHDK, CDR2 SYGVNS. This chain's CDR3 is CASSERGVYGYTF. The CDR3 nucleotides read TGTGCCAGCAGTGAAAGGGGGGTCTATGGCTACACCTTC.

This clonotype has more than one count but fewer than ten. The J gene is TRBJ2-4, the V gene TRBV10-3; 8 bases are shared with TRBD2. Germline V gene data show CDR1 as ENHRY and CDR2 as SYGVKD. Germline trimming cut 11 bases from V and 9 bases from J; bases unmatched to any gene: 15. This CDR3 region has 14 residues. The CDR3: CASGGAGDVGIQYF. CDR3 nucleotides: TGTGCCTCCGGGGGAGCGGGAGACGTGGGCATTCAGTACTTC.

The V and J genes are TRBV4-1 and TRBJ2-1; TRBD2 matches 11 bases. Trimming took 1 base from V and 4 from J; bases not matched to a gene: 3. CDR1 and CDR2 (germline): MGHRA, YSYEKL. The CDR3 consists of 16 residues. The CDR3 region has the DNA TGCGCCAGCAGCCAAGGACTAGCGGGAAATTACAATGAGCAGTTCTTC. Amino acid sequence: CASSQGLAGNYNEQFF.

The V call is TRBV7-9, the J call TRBJ2-1; 7 bases agree with TRBD2. With 9 bases clipped from V and 5 bases from J, the junction kept 7 bases outside the gene matches. From germline, CDR1 is SEHNR and CDR2 FQNEAQ (reference sequence). The CDR3 is 13 amino acids. The CDR3 region is CARGEGRNNEQFF. The CDR3 bases are TGTGCCAGGGGGGAGGGGCGGAACAATGAGCAGTTCTTC.

This chain uses TRBV6-2 or TRBV6-3 with TRBJ1-1, with D maybe TRBD1 (5 bases). The V end lost 1 base, the J end lost 4 bases, and 10 bases lay between the germline ends. This CDR3 comprises 14 residues. Germline V lookup: CDR1 MNHEY, CDR2 SVGEGT. Written as DNA, the CDR3 is TGTGCCAGCAGTTACTACGGGGGAGCCACTGAAGCTTTCTTT. Translated, it gives CASSYYGGATEAFF.

CDR3 residues: CSINRDGYTF. The CDR3 bases are TGCAGCATAAACAGGGATGGCTACACCTTC. The genes are TRBV29-1 and TRBJ1-2; tentatively, D is TRBD1 (6 bases). Trimming cost V 8 bases and J 6 bases, with 10 bases left between them. The germline V gene has CDR1 SQVTM and CDR2 ANQGSEA. The CDR3 runs to 10 residues.

The V call is TRBV6-2 or TRBV6-3, the J call TRBJ2-5, with 8 bases matching TRBD2. This CDR3 has 13 residues. The V segment lost 5 bases and the J segment 11 bases; nucleotides outside the gene matches: 10. The germline CDR1 and CDR2 sequences are MNHEY and SVGEGT. The CDR3 region has the DNA TGTGCCAGCAGTGGGACTAGATCCAATGAGCAGTACTTC. Protein product: CASSGTRSNEQYF.

About this clonotype: A read error may account for a junction end that differs from germline. The rearrangement links TRBV9 to TRBJ2-7; 7 positions match TRBD2. The end of the DNA aligns better with TRBJ2-5, so the J call may be wrong. Germline V lookup: CDR1 SGDLS, CDR2 YYNGEE. The CDR3 is made up of 15 amino acids. The CDR3 spells CASSVSGAGPSTQYF. The CDR3 DNA is TGTGCCAGTAGCGTCAGCGGAGCGGGGCCCTCGACCCAGTACTTC.

The chain joins TRBV2 to TRBJ2-5; 8 bases map to TRBD1. The CDR3 runs to 15 residues. CDR1 SNHLY and CDR2 FYNNEI come from the germline V gene. Trimming at V came to 1 base and at J to 4 bases, leaving 5 bases not matched to a gene. CDR3 DNA sequence: TGTGCCAGCAGTGAAGACAGGGGGAAAGTAGAGACCCAGTACTTC. It is translated as CASSEDRGKVETQYF. Full variable domain (rest looked up from reference TRBV2 and TRBJ2-5): EPEVTQTPSHQVTQMGQEVILRCVPISNHLYFYWYRQILGQKVEFLVSFYNNEISEKSEIFDDQFSVERPDGSNFTLKIRSTKLEDSAMYFCASSEDRGKVETQYFGPGTRLLVL.